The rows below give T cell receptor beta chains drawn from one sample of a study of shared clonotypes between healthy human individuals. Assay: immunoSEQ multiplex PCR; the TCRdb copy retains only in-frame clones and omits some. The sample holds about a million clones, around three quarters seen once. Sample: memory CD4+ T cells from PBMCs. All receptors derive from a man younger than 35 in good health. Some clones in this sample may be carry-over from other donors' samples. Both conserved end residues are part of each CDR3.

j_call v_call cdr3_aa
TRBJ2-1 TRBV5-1 CASSWGQGSSEQFF
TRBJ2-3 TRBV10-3 CAISESFSASTDTQYF
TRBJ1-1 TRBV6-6 CASRLGLGTEAFF
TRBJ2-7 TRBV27 CASSSTAGDSYEQYF
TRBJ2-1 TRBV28 CASSFHTEQFF
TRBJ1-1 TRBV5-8 CASSFERNTEAFF
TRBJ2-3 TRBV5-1 CASSSGLAGDTDTQYF
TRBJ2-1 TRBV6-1 CASQAGGQGEQFF
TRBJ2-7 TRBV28 CASSFGYRLPREQYF
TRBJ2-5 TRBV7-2 CASSLGPPLAGETQYF
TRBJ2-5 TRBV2 CASSEGGGPQETQYF
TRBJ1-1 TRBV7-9 CASSLASRGTEAFF
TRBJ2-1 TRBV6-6 CASTRSGYSYNEQFF
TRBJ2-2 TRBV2 CASRKQGNTGELFF
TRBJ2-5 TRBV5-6 CASSFLRPSGVEQETQYF
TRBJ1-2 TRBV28 CASSSPRQGKKDTF
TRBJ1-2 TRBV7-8 CASEGDNYGYTF
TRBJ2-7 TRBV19 CASSIAGGSYEQYF
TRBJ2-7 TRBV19 CASSIGTGGHEQYF
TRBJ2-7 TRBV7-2 CASSLVGGSLRDEQYF
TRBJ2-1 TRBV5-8 CASSVRGTSGFVSYNEQFF
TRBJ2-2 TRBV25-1 CASSEWGTSNTGELFF
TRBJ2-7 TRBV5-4 CASSLEGRNYEQYF
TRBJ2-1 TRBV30 CAWSPLTGLAGLQRQFF
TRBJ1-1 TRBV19 CASIMNTEAFF
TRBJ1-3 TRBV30 CAWSVHGGNTIYF
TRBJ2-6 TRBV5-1 CASSGRGTGANVLTF
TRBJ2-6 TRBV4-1 CASSQPGHNSGANVLTF
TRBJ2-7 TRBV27 CASTKRGAPRPPDEQYF
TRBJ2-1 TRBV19 CASSMMRGSYNEQFF
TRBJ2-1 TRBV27 CASSRIGLAGDNEQFF
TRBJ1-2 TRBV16 CASSQHRGGNYGYTF
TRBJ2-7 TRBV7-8 CASSVIPGHRPGEQYF
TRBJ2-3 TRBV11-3 CASSLGREFTTDTQYF
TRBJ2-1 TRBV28 CASLFSGRINEQFF
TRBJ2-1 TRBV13 CASSRPAAGPSAPNNEQFF
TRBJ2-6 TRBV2 CASRDDRSGANVLTF
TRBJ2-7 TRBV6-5 CASSYGRGQTYEQYF
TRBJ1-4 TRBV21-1 CATSESLGRWGTNEKLFF
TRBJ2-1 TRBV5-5 CASSPGTGYLDEQFF